This T cell receptor beta chain was recorded in a study of T cell responses to AZD1222 COVID-19 vaccine (dated by TCRdb to about 2021). About the investigation overall: AZD1222 recipients with second doses at about 4 weeks or about 12 weeks were pooled, because spike-specific TCR depth and breadth did not differ between schedules. TCR sequencing covered some 250 trial participants: about 210 given two doses of AZD1222 and 26 given two doses of MenACWY control vaccine. Trial participants were enrolled by age into 18-55, 56-69 and 70-plus year subgroups, with approximately 150, 30 and 60 TCR-sequenced participants respectively. The study at large found these results: Only 5 to 7 AZD1222 recipients were SARS-CoV-2 seropositive at baseline, limiting conclusions about previously exposed vaccinees. Participants were mostly white British and included more females than males, and it was suggested by the authors that clonal diversity may have been underestimated. Reportedly, almost half of the unique spike-specific TCRs recognized epitopes lying outside the regions that are mutated in the B.1.351 and B.1.1.7 variants. Because no samples from the day 14 peak response were available, repertoires could be characterized only after the peak T cell response. After two AZD1222 doses, both the breadth and the depth of spike-specific TCRs were significantly higher than at day 0 and than in MenACWY recipients. The 56-69-year group was small, and its depth increase did not reach significance, likely because of low power. CD4 TCRs associated with the vaccine covered the entire spike protein, and the dominant responses were in regions 160-218 and 743-854.

The CDR3 regions of human TCRbeta chains were analyzed by immunosequencing. As for how the authors treated the data: Repertoire TCRs were checked for matches against a reference library of SARS-CoV-2-specific TCRs that had been generated using the MIRA antigen-specificity platform. Breadth was defined as the fraction of unique TCRs that were SARS-CoV-2-associated. Depth was defined as the fraction of total T cells that were SARS-CoV-2-associated. Using the MIRA data, each spike-specific TCR was assigned both to the spike region to which the TCR was reactive and to a CD4 or CD8 class. Log10-transformed breadth and depth values were compared by one-way ANOVA with Sidak's multiple comparisons tests. TCRdb provides this immuneACCESS table in a form limited to in-frame rearrangements. Some clones are lacking; in checked studies, under half of them reflect an unresolved V gene, and why the rest are absent is not known. V and J calls and clone size come straight from that table; D and trimming were deduced from the DNA. The sample contains about 120,000 clones, 80% to 90% of them found a single time. The ten largest clones add up to about 8.5% of the sample.

The cysteine opens and the phenylalanine closes a CDR3 of 13 amino acids. The retained sequence is limited to the CDR3, 39 bases, with the frame set at the first base. V sheds 0 bases and J sheds 6 bases, leaving 6 bases between their ends. CDR1 is given as SGHTA and CDR2 as FQGNSA, both from the germline V gene. This clone has a handful of counts. This clone's antigen is unknown. No much larger clone is present one base from it, and per-base qualities are unavailable. The intended sense of this specimen's time point label: baseline before first vaccination. Vaccinee samples were obtained from the UK trials COV001 and COV002, which included a single-blind randomized controlled phase 2/3 trial of AZD1222 (ChAdOx1 nCoV-19) in healthy adults. For TCRbeta chain sequencing, PBMC samples from trial participants were taken at day 0 and at day 28 after the second dose.

The receptor comes from an adult in good health. The chain is assembled from TRBV7-2 and TRBJ1-5; a confident D gene designation cannot be given. This sample comprised peripheral blood, obtained on day 0 of AZD1222 vaccination. The nucleotide sequence reads TGTGCCAGCAGCTTAGCCGACGTTCAGCCCCAGCATTTT. Its protein product is CASSLADVQPQHF. This CDR3, with the reference TRBV7-2 and TRBJ1-5 proteins standing in past its ends, gives the full variable domain GAGVSQSPSNKVTEKGKDVELRCDPISGHTALYWYRQSLGQGLEFLIYFQGNSAPDKSGLPSDRFSAERTGGSVSTLTIQRTQQEDSAVYLCASSLADVQPQHFGDGTRLSIL.